This TCR beta chain was found in a study of T cell responses to AZD1222 COVID-19 vaccine (dated by TCRdb to the early 2020s). For the wider study: A total of 233 trial participants underwent TCR sequencing, of whom 207 had received two doses of AZD1222 and 26 had received two doses of the MenACWY control vaccine. Trial participants were enrolled by age into subgroups of 18-55, 56-69 and 70-plus years, and around 150, 28 and 57 TCR-sequenced participants, respectively, were included in these subgroups.

The CDR3 regions of human TCRbeta chains were analyzed by immunosequencing. The original methods were these. TCRs in the repertoires were compared against a reference library of SARS-CoV-2-specific TCRs that had been generated with the MIRA antigen-specificity platform. Breadth was defined as the fraction of unique TCRs that were SARS-CoV-2-associated, and depth was defined as the fraction of total T cells that were SARS-CoV-2-associated. Using the MIRA data, each spike-specific TCR was mapped to the spike region that the TCR reacts to and placed in a CD4 or CD8 class. Log10-transformed breadth and depth values were compared by one-way ANOVA with Sidak's multiple comparisons tests. The table comes from immuneACCESS by way of TCRdb, which keeps in-frame sequences with V and J called. Part of the clones is missing from these tables; in studies checked, under half for an unresolved V gene and the rest for unknown reasons. D and trimming were read from the DNA, whereas the V and J calls and clone size are those reported in that table. This sample holds some 110,000 clones; around 89% were observed only once. About 3.3% of the sample goes to the ten largest clones.

Germline trimming: 8 bases from V, 5 bases from J; junction bases outside gene matches: 12. CDR1 and CDR2 (LNHDA, SQIVND) derive from the germline V gene (reference sequence). Including the terminal cysteine and phenylalanine, the CDR3 comprises 15 residues. Left in the record is the CDR3 DNA by itself, 45 bases read in frame from the first base. On this clone: Its specific antigen is unknown. No much larger clone exists at a distance of one base, and base qualities are not known.

Results and caveats for the whole study, not just this receptor: Spike-specific TCR breadth and depth rose significantly after two AZD1222 doses compared with day 0 and with MenACWY recipients. The 56-69-year group was small, and its depth increase did not reach significance, likely because of low power. The vaccine-associated CD4 TCRs covered the entire spike protein, and the dominant responses fell in regions 160-218 and 743-854. Conclusions about previously exposed vaccinees are limited because only a handful of AZD1222 recipients were SARS-CoV-2 seropositive at baseline. Participants were mostly white British, with more females than males. The authors suggested clonal diversity may have been underestimated. Epitopes outside the regions mutated in the B.1.351 and B.1.1.7 variants were reportedly recognized by nearly half of the unique spike-specific TCRs. Because no day 14 peak-response samples were available, the repertoires could be characterized only after the peak T cell response.

The sample's time point label, in plain terms: about 28 days (+/-7) after the second vaccine dose. AZD1222 recipients given second doses at about 4 weeks or at about 12 weeks were pooled, since spike-specific TCR depth and breadth were not found to differ between the two schedules. The vaccinee samples were drawn from two UK trials, COV001 and COV002, one of which was a single-blind randomized controlled phase 2/3 trial testing AZD1222 (ChAdOx1 nCoV-19) in healthy adults. For TCRbeta chain sequencing, PBMC samples were collected from trial participants at day 0 and at day 28 after the second dose.

The sequence joins TRBV19 to TRBJ1-2; the junction holds 9 bases that match TRBD1. The input for sequencing was peripheral blood, taken 28 days after the second AZD1222 dose. The sequence came from an adult who received the AZD1222 COVID-19 vaccine. CDR3 region: CASQTPGQGIYGYTF. The nucleotide sequence reads TGTGCCAGTCAAACCCCGGGACAGGGCATATATGGCTACACCTTC. The full variable domain, with segments outside the CDR3 supplied by the reference TRBV19 and TRBJ1-2 proteins, appears as DGGITQSPKYLFRKEGQNVTLSCEQNLNHDAMYWYRQDPGQGLRLIYYSQIVNDFQKGDIAEGYSVSREKKESFPLTVTSAQKNPTAFYLCASQTPGQGIYGYTFGSGTRLTVV.